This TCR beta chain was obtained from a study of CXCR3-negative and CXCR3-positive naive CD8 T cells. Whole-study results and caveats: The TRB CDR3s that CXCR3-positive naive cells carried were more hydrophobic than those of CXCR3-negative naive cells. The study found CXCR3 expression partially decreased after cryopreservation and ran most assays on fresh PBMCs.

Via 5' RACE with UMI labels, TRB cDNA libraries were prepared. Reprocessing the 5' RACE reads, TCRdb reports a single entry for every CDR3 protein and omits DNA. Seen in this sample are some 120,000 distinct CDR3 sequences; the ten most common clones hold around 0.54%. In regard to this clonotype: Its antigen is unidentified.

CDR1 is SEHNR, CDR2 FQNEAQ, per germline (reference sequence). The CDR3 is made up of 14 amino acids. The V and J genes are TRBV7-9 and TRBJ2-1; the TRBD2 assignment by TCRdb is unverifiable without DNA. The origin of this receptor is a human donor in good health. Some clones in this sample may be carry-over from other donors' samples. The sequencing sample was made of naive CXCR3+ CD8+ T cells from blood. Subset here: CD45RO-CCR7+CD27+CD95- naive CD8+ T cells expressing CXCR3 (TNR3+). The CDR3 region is CASREESSYNEQFF.